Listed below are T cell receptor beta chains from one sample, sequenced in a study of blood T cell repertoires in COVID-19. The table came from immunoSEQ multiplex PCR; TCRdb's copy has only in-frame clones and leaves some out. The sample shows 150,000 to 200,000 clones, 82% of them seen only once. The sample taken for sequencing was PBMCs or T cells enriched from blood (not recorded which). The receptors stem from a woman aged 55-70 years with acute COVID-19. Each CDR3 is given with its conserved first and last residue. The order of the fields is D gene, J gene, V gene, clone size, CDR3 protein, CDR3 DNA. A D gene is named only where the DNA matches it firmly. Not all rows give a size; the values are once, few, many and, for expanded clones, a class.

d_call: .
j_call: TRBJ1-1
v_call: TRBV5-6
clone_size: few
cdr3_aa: CASSEGENTEAFF
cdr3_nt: TGTGCCAGCAGCGAGGGGGAGAACACTGAAGCTTTCTTT

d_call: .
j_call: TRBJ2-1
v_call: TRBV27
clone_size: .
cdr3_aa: CASSRTAGEQFF
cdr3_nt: TGTGCCAGCAGTAGAACGGCGGGAGAGCAGTTCTTC

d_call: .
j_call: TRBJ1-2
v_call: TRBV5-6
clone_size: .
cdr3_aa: CASRRPGGKGYYGYTF
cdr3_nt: TGTGCCAGCAGGCGCCCCGGGGGGAAGGGGTACTATGGCTACACCTTC

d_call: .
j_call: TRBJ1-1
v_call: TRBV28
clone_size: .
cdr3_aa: CASSKTGRGEAFF
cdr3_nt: TGTGCCAGCAGTAAAACAGGGAGAGGTGAAGCTTTCTTT

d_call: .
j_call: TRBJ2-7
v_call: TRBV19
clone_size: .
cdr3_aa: CASSAGRTNYEQYF
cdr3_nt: TGTGCCAGTAGTGCTGGAAGGACAAACTACGAGCAGTACTTC

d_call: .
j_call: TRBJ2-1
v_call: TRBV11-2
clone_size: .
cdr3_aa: CASSFYLVANVWHNEQFF
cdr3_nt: TGTGCCAGCAGCTTTTACCTCGTCGCCAACGTGTGGCACAATGAGCAGTTCTTC

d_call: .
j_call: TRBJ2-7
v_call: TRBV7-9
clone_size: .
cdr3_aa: CASSLAPLGTNYEQYF
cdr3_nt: TGTGCCAGCAGCTTAGCCCCACTAGGAACGAACTACGAGCAGTACTTC

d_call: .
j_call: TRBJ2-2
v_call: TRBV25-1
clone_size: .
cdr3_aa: CASSELTVANTGELFF
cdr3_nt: TGTGCCAGCAGTGAGCTAACGGTCGCGAACACCGGGGAGCTGTTTTTT

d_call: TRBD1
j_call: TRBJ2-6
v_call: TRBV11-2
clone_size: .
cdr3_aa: CASTAQGAYGANVLTF
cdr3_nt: TGTGCCAGCACCGCACAGGGGGCATACGGGGCCAACGTCCTGACTTTC

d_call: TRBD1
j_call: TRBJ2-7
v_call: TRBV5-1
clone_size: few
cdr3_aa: CASSHGTGGTHEQYF
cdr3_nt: TGCGCCAGCAGCCATGGGACAGGGGGAACCCACGAGCAGTACTTC

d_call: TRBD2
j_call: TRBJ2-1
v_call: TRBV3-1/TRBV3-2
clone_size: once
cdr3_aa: CASSQGKRGGRIEQFF
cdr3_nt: TGTGCCAGCAGCCAAGGTAAGCGGGGGGGCAGAATTGAGCAGTTCTTC

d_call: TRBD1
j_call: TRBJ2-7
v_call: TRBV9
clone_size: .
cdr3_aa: CASSNSGQDTYEQYF
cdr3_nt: TGTGCCAGCAGCAACTCGGGACAGGACACCTACGAGCAGTACTTC

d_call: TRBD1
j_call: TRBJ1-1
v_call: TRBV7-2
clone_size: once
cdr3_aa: CASSSEPGQGTEAFF
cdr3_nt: TGTGCCAGCAGCTCCGAACCGGGACAGGGGACTGAAGCTTTCTTT

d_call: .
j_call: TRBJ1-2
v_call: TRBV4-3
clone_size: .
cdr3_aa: CASSQDVRVANYGYTF
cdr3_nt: TGCGCCAGCAGCCAAGACGTCAGGGTAGCTAACTATGGCTACACCTTC

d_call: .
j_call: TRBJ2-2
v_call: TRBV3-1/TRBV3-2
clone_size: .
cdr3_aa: CASSPVHKRVVNTGELFF
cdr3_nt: TGTGCCAGCAGCCCAGTCCACAAGCGGGTGGTGAACACCGGGGAGCTGTTTTTT

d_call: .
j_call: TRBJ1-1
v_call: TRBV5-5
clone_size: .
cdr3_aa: CASSLSPSVPNTEAFF
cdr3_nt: TGTGCCAGCAGCTTGTCTCCCTCCGTTCCCAACACTGAAGCTTTCTTT

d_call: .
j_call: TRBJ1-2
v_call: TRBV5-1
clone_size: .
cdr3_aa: CASSSDRTNYGYTF
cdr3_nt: TGCGCCAGCAGCTCGGACAGAACTAACTATGGCTACACCTTC

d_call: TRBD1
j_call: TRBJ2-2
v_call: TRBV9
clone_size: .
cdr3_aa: CASSAGQDTGELFF
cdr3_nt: TGTGCCAGCAGCGCCGGACAGGACACCGGGGAGCTGTTTTTT

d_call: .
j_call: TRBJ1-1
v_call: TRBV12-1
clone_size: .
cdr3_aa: CASSFLQGKAFF
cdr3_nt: TGTGCCAGCAGCTTTCTCCAGGGTAAAGCTTTCTTT

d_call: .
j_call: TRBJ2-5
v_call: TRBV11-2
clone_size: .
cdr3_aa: CASSRVEETQYF
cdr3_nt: TGTGCCAGCAGCCGAGTTGAAGAGACCCAGTACTTC

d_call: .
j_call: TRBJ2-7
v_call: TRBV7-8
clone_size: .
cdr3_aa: CASSLGANYEQYF
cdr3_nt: TGTGCCAGCAGCTTAGGGGCCAACTACGAGCAGTACTTC

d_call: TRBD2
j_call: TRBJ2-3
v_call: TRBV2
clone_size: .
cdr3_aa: CASSVLGGETSTDTQYF
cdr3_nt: TGTGCCAGCAGCGTTCTGGGGGGGGAGACTAGCACAGATACGCAGTATTTT

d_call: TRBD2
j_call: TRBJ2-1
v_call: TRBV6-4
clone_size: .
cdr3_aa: CASSATSGGSDEQFF
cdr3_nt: TGTGCCAGCAGCGCTACTAGCGGGGGGAGCGATGAGCAGTTCTTC

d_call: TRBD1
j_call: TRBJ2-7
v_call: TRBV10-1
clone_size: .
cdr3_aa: CASSPGTGAFEQYF
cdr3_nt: TGCGCCAGCAGTCCCGGGACAGGAGCCTTCGAGCAGTACTTC

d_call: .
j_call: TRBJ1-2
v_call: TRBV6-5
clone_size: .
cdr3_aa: CASRTRGIYGYTF
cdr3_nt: TGTGCCAGCAGGACCAGGGGTATCTATGGCTACACCTTC

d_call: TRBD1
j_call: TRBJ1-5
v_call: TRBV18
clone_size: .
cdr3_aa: CASSPGTGNQPQHF
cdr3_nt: TGTGCCAGCTCACCCGGGACAGGGAATCAGCCCCAGCATTTT

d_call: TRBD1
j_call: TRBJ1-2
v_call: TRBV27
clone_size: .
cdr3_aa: CASSTGTGDYGYTF
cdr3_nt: TGTGCCAGCAGCACCGGGACAGGGGACTATGGCTACACCTTC